This TCR beta chain was recovered during a study of blood T cell repertoires in COVID-19. The CDR3 consists of 13 residues. V dropped 9 bases and J dropped 8; count of bases not matched to a gene: 12. In germline, CDR1 is SNHLY, CDR2 FYNNEI. Here immunoSEQ multiplex PCR was the method, and the copy in TCRdb shows in-frame clones only, minus some. The data contain approximately 170,000 clones, around 84% of them singletons. Recovered participants had two consecutive negative NP/OP PCR tests, healthcare professional clearance, or symptom resolution. The sample comprised PBMCs or T cells enriched from blood (not recorded which). V usage is TRBV2 and J usage is TRBJ1-2; 7 bases match TRBD1. This TCR derives from a woman aged 45-59 years who had recovered from COVID-19. The CDR3 is CARTGQSGGGYTF. In nucleotides, the CDR3 is TGTGCCAGGACGGGACAGTCGGGTGGGGGCTACACCTTC.